The source of this T cell receptor beta chain is a study of control samples from healthy donors and cancer patients. This clone was picked up one time. Clones were sequenced by immunoSEQ multiplex PCR, and TCRdb holds only the in-frame ones, with some missing. The repertoire holds 150,000 or so clones, with 93% as singletons. The CDR3 loop spans 17 amino acids. CDR1 and CDR2 (germline): SQVTM, ANQGSEA. The V segment lost 5 bases and the J segment 7 bases; nucleotides outside the gene matches: 13. This chain uses TRBV29-1 with TRBJ2-1; 14 nucleotides match TRBD2. The receptor was derived from a man aged 18 to 35 in good health. Sequenced: blood. CDR3 DNA: TGCAGCGTTCGAACGGGGACTAGCGGGAGAGGAGGGAATGAGCAGTTCTTC. It encodes CSVRTGTSGRGGNEQFF.